This T cell receptor beta chain was documented in a study of post-analysis software for immune sequencing data. The CDR3 spans 13 residues. V shed 10 bases and J shed 2 bases, with 15 bases lying between them. Germline lookup yields CDR1 MNHEY and CDR2 SVGAGI. General study findings and limits: Compared with controls, patients showed significantly lower normalized Chao1 diversity. There were roughly five TRBV segments more frequent in patients than controls, and TRBV5-6, TRBV5-1 and TRBV20-1 were among them. Pronounced co-clustering by F measure was evident among identically batched samples.

This clonotype was counted between two and nine times. No antigen is known for it. Built from TCR beta cDNA, the libraries had unique molecular identifiers in them. TCRdb redid the calling of the PCR reads with MiXCR, one entry per CDR3 protein. The sample lists approximately 460,000 distinct CDR3 sequences; under 55% were seen once. The chain uses TRBV6-5 and TRBJ2-7; D is perhaps TRBD1 (7 bases). The material sequenced was blood. The TCR was taken from a girl aged 5-17 years with multiple sclerosis. CDR3 region: CATGGQSPYEQYF. CDR3 nucleotide sequence: TGTGCCACAGGGGGGCAGTCACCCTACGAGCAGTACTTC.